These 13 T cell receptor beta chains came from one sample sequenced in a study of T-cell memory formation after mild COVID-19. TCRdb itself ran the 5' RACE reads through MiXCR, one entry per CDR3 protein. The sample lists a few hundred thousand distinct CDR3 sequences; about 15% were seen once. Sequenced sample: PBMCs or a T cell subset sorted from them (not recorded which). These receptors all come from a man aged 18 to 29 who had mild COVID-19 (a few samples of this study predate the infection). Cell type and time point are not known.

This clonotype was detected a few times. The V gene is TRBV5-4, the J gene TRBJ1-1, with D tentatively TRBD1 (5 bases). The ends were cut back, 4 bases at V and 6 bases at J, with 16 bases in the middle. Germline V gives CDR1 SGHNT, CDR2 YYREEE (reference sequence). The CDR3 is made up of 14 amino acids. The CDR3 protein is CASSRTGTPAEAFF. CDR3 DNA sequence: TGTGCCAGCAGCCGCACCGGGACCCCCGCTGAAGCTTTCTTT.

J is TRBJ1-5 and V is TRBV6-2 or TRBV6-3; D possibly corresponds to TRBD1 (6 bases). This CDR3 has 14 amino acids. Germline V gene lookup returns CDR1 MNHEY and CDR2 SVGEGT. Trimming shortened V by 4 bases and J by 7 bases, and 14 bases separated the two germline ends. In DNA, the CDR3 is TGTGCCAGCAGTTTACCTGGGGGCTGGCAGCCCCAGCATTTT. Translating gives CASSLPGGWQPQHF.

The V and J genes are TRBV20-1 and TRBJ2-3; 8 nucleotides match TRBD2. Germline V lookup: CDR1 DFQATT, CDR2 SNEGSKA (reference sequence). J lost 1 base, V lost 7 bases, and 16 bases had no gene match. This CDR3 has 17 amino acids. This chain's CDR3 is CSVPRSPAGGRTDTQYF. The CDR3 bases are TGCAGTGTCCCCAGGTCCCCGGCGGGGGGACGCACAGATACGCAGTATTTT.

The V call is TRBV12-3 or TRBV12-4, the J call TRBJ2-3, with D possibly being TRBD1 (6 bases). The germline V and J ends were trimmed by 5 bases and 0 bases, with 9 bases remaining between them. CDR3 length: 14 amino acids. CDR3 DNA: TGTGCCAGCAGTGTCCAGGGGAGCACAGATACGCAGTATTTT. Amino acid sequence: CASSVQGSTDTQYF.

V is TRBV10-2 and J is TRBJ1-2; D is unresolved. This CDR3 has 14 residues. The germline gives CDR1 WSHSY, CDR2 SAAADI. Trimming stripped 6 bases from V and 4 bases from J, with 15 bases between. The CDR3 nucleotides read TGCGCCAGCAGAAAGGGAGATGGGGTCTATGGCTACACCTTC. Protein sequence: CASRKGDGVYGYTF.

The gene calls are TRBV7-2 and TRBJ2-4; no reliable D call. V gave up 2 bases and J gave up 0 bases, with 14 bases separating them. This CDR3 has 17 residues. The germline CDR1 and CDR2 sequences are SGHTA and FQGNSA. The DNA for the CDR3 is TGTGCCAGCAGCTTATTGGGCGGCTCGCTAGCCAAAAACATTCAGTACTTC. It specifies CASSLLGGSLAKNIQYF.

The rearrangement uses TRBV5-1 and TRBJ1-6; TRBD1 aligns across 8 bases. The CDR3 spans 14 residues. Looked up from germline, CDR1 is SGHRS and CDR2 is YFSETQ. The ends lost 2 bases at V and 7 bases at J; junction bases unmatched: 2. The CDR3 protein is CASSFDRGNSPLHF. As DNA, the CDR3 is TGCGCCAGCAGCTTTGACAGGGGAAATTCACCCCTCCACTTT.

This clonotype turned up a few times. This chain links TRBV5-1 with TRBJ2-3, with 11 bases lining up with TRBD2. From germline, CDR1 is SGHRS and CDR2 YFSETQ. With 4 bases clipped from V and 2 bases from J, the junction kept 6 bases outside the gene matches. The CDR3 totals 16 residues. The CDR3 loop is CASSPSGGTLTDTQYF. Here the CDR3 DNA reads TGCGCCAGCAGCCCTAGCGGGGGGACCCTCACAGATACGCAGTATTTT. The variable domain in full, with the rest retrieved from reference TRBV5-1 and TRBJ2-3, is KAGVTQTPRYLIKTRGQQVTLSCSPISGHRSVSWYQQTPGQGLQFLFEYFSETQRNKGNFPGRFSGRQFSNSRSEMNVSTLELGDSALYLCASSPSGGTLTDTQYFGPGTRLTVL.

The rearrangement joins TRBV4-1 to TRBJ2-7, with TRBD1 matching 8 bases. This CDR3 region has 15 residues. After removal of 1 base from V and 0 bases from J, the junction contained 2 bases not matched to a gene. Germline values: CDR1 MGHRA, CDR2 YSYEKL. CDR3 nucleotide sequence: TGCGCCAGCAGCCAAGCGGGACAGGTCTCCTACGAGCAGTACTTC. It yields the protein CASSQAGQVSYEQYF.

The gene calls are TRBV25-1 and TRBJ2-5; D is uncertain. The germline CDR1 and CDR2 sequences are MGHDK and SYGVNS. CDR3 length: 13 amino acids. Trimming took off 1 base at V and 5 bases at J, with 8 bases between the two ends. Here the CDR3 reads CASSEWATETQYF. CDR3 nucleotides: TGTGCCAGCAGTGAATGGGCCACGGAGACCCAGTACTTC.

This chain links TRBV12-3 or TRBV12-4 with TRBJ2-1; TRBD2 aligns across 12 bases. V lost 5 bases, J lost 0 bases, and 5 bases stayed unmatched. The CDR3 extends over 17 amino acids. CDR3 coding DNA: TGTGCCAGCAGTCAGACTAGCGGGGGCCCCTCCTACAATGAGCAGTTCTTC. Translating gives CASSQTSGGPSYNEQFF.

This clonotype was seen more than once but under ten times. J is TRBJ2-1 and V is TRBV10-2; D might be TRBD2 (6 bases). CDR3 length: 13 amino acids. The ends were cut back, 6 bases at V and 3 bases at J, with 9 bases in the middle. Germline values: CDR1 WSHSY, CDR2 SAAADI. CDR3 residues: CASRTRGYNEQFF. DNA for the CDR3: TGCGCCAGCAGGACTAGAGGCTACAATGAGCAGTTCTTC.

This clonotype was counted only a few times. The chain employs TRBV18 and TRBJ2-5; no clear D. The CDR3 has 14 amino acids. Trimming pared 0 bases from V and 4 bases from J, leaving 9 bases between. Germline assignment: CDR1 KGHSH and CDR2 LQKENI. The CDR3 DNA sequence: TGTGCCAGCTCACCACCAAGTCTGGGAGAGACCCAGTACTTC. Encoded protein: CASSPPSLGETQYF.